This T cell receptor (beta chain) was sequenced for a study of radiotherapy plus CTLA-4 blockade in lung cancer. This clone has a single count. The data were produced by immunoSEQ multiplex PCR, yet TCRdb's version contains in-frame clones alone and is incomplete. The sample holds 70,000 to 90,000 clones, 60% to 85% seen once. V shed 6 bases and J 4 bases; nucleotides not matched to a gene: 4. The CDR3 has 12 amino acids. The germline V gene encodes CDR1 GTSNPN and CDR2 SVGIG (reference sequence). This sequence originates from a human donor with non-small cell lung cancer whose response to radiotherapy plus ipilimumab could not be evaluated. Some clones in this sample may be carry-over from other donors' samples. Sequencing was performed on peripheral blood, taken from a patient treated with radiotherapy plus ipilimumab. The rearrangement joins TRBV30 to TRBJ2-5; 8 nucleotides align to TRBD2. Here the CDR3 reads CACRRGGETQYF. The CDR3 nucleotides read TGTGCCTGCCGTCGGGGGGGAGAGACCCAGTACTTC.